This T cell receptor (beta chain) is from a study of T cell responses to AZD1222 COVID-19 vaccine. The repertoire was sequenced with immunoSEQ multiplex PCR; TCRdb's copy has only in-frame clones and lacks some. The sample has approximately 150,000 clones, 93% seen once. CDR3 size: 16 residues. V lost 2 bases and J lost 2; bases outside the gene matches: 6. Germline CDR1 is SGHVS and CDR2 is FNYEAQ. As regards this clone: Its antigen is as yet unknown.

Whole-study findings and limits: In a largely white British group with more females than males, clonal diversity was possibly underestimated. CD4 TCRs associated with vaccination spanned spike, dominating at 160-218 and 743-854. Receipt of two AZD1222 doses was followed by a rise in Spike-specific TCR breadth and depth.

V gene TRBV7-6 combines with J gene TRBJ2-1, with 7 nucleotides matching TRBD2. This specimen was peripheral blood, taken on day 0 of AZD1222 vaccination. The TCR originated in an adult in good health. The CDR3 reads CASSLRAGVTYNEQFF. CDR3 sequence (DNA): TGTGCCAGCAGCTTACGGGCGGGGGTAACCTACAATGAGCAGTTCTTC.